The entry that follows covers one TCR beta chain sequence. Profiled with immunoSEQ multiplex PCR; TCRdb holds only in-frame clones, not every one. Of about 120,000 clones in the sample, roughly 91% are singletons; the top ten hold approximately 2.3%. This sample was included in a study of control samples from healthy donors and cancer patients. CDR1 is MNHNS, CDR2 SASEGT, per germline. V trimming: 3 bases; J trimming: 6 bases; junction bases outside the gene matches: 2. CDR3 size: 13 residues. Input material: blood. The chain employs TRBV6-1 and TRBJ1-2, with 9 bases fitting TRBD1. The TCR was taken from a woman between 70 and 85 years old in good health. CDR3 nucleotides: TGTGCCAGCAGTGACGGACAGGGGAATGGCTACACCTTC. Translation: CASSDGQGNGYTF.